Sequencing of this T cell receptor beta chain was carried out in a study of CD8 T cells in ankylosing spondylitis. This clonotype was seen many times. Scientists made TCR beta libraries using quantitative 5'-RACE with molecular barcodes. From the 5' RACE reads, TCRdb called clonotypes with MiXCR, one entry per CDR3 protein. The table lists 200,000 or so distinct CDR3 sequences, 10% to 15% of them singletons. This CDR3 contains 11 residues. Trimming pared 3 bases from V and 8 bases from J, leaving 6 bases between. Germline V gene sequence: CDR1 SGHTS, CDR2 YDEGEE. The sequence was collected from a female donor with ankylosing spondylitis or in good health (not recorded which). This chain joins TRBV5-8 and TRBJ2-1; D call uncertain. Sample: blood, either unsorted or a sorted T cell fraction (not recorded which). The CDR3 DNA reads as TGTGCCAGCAGCTCCGGATATGAGCAGTTCTTC. It translates to CASSSGYEQFF.